Below, one T cell receptor (beta chain) is given with its context. Antigen: not known. From germline, CDR1 is SQVTM and CDR2 ANQGSEA. This CDR3 is 12 amino acids long. V shed 5 bases and J 6 bases; nucleotides not matched to a gene: 4. This specimen comes from a study of T-cell memory formation after mild COVID-19. General observations from the study: Contracting CD4+ clones sat mainly in CM and EM; CD8+ in EMRA. Researchers could not confirm that second-wave clones peaking on day 37 targeted SARS-CoV-2. Memory cells collected pre-infection included some clones that later responded, suggesting cross-reactive memory joined.

TCRalpha and TCRbeta libraries used 5'RACE with constant-segment primers and UMIs. Via MiXCR, TCRdb re-called the 5' RACE reads, giving one row per CDR3 protein. This sample yields a few hundred thousand distinct CDR3 sequences, of which about 15% are seen a single time; 20% to 25% belongs to the top ten. The chain is built from TRBV29-1 and TRBJ1-5; 7 bases agree with TRBD1. Source material: PBMCs or a T cell subset sorted from them (not recorded which). The sequence was obtained from a man aged 18 to 30 who had mild COVID-19 (a few samples of this study predate the infection). Cell type and time point are not known. CDR3 in amino acids: CSVKGGGQPQHF. CDR3 nucleotides: TGCAGCGTTAAAGGGGGCGGTCAGCCCCAGCATTTT. The entire variable domain, with the rest obtained from reference TRBV29-1 and TRBJ1-5, is as follows: SAVISQKPSRDICQRGTSLTIQCQVDSQVTMMFWYRQQPGQSLTLIATANQGSEATYESGFVIDKFPISRPNLTFSTLTVSNMSPEDSSIYLCSVKGGGQPQHFGDGTRLSIL.